These 23 T cell receptor beta chains share one sample of origin, sequenced in a study of early T cells in non-severe SARS-CoV-2 infection. TCRdb redid the calling of the 5' RACE reads with MiXCR, one entry per CDR3 protein. The repertoire has approximately 50,000 distinct CDR3 sequences, about 10% of them found once; the top ten carry under 15%. The specimen was whole blood. The receptors were gathered from an adult who was a healthcare worker with PCR-confirmed SARS-CoV-2 infection or an uninfected control (not recorded which).

This clonotype was counted at least ten times. The V and J genes are TRBV7-9 and TRBJ2-7; D unresolved. CDR1 is SEHNR, CDR2 FQNEAQ, per germline (reference sequence). Trimming removed 5 bases at V and 10 bases at J, with 18 bases between. CDR3 length: 13 amino acids. As DNA, the CDR3 is TGTGCCAGCAGCCCACACGGAGTTAAGGGACAGTACTTC. It encodes CASSPHGVKGQYF. The full variable domain, its missing parts supplied by reference TRBV7-9 and TRBJ2-7, is DTGVSQNPRHKITKRGQNVTFRCDPISEHNRLYWYRQTLGQGPEFLTYFQNEAQLEKSRLLSDRFSAERPKGSFSTLEIQRTEQGDSAMYLCASSPHGVKGQYFGPGTRLTVT.

This clonotype was observed at least ten times. The rearrangement joins TRBV7-2 to TRBJ2-7; D is possibly TRBD1 or TRBD2 (5 bases each). Germline V gene lookup returns CDR1 SGHTA and CDR2 FQGNSA. The CDR3 loop spans 16 amino acids. V dropped 3 bases and J dropped 6 bases, with 21 bases sitting between them. For the CDR3, the DNA is TGTGCCAGCAGCTTCCAAGACCGTCGGGACCGTAGCGAGCAGTACTTC. It translates to CASSFQDRRDRSEQYF.

Many counts were recorded for this clonotype. The chain carries TRBV28 and TRBJ2-4; 15 bases are a match to TRBD2. Germline loops: CDR1 MDHEN, CDR2 SYDVKM. CDR3 length: 15 amino acids. Trimming took 4 bases from V and 11 from J; bases not matched to a gene: 6. This CDR3 is CASSSSGTSGRFQYF. The CDR3 coding sequence is TGTGCCAGCAGTTCTTCCGGGACTAGCGGGAGGTTTCAGTACTTC.

The rearrangement uses TRBV11-1 and TRBJ2-3; TRBD1 matches at 8 bases. J was trimmed by 5 bases and V by 5 bases; bases with no gene match: 9. The CDR3 length is 15 residues. Germline lookup yields CDR1 SGHAT and CDR2 FQDESV (reference sequence). In DNA form, the CDR3 reads TGTGCCAGCAGCACCAGAGGCAGGGGGCGAGATACGCAGTATTTT. This gives the protein CASSTRGRGRDTQYF.

This clonotype was counted ten times or more. The chain joins TRBV6-2 or TRBV6-3 to TRBJ1-2; a weak D match, TRBD1 (5 bases). V was pared by 6 bases and J by 4 bases, with 21 bases between. This CDR3 is built from 16 residues. Germline V gives CDR1 MNHEY, CDR2 SVGEGT. Here the CDR3 reads CASSTRRGTWGYGYTF. Written as DNA, the CDR3 is TGTGCCAGCAGCACAAGACGGGGCACTTGGGGCTATGGCTACACCTTC.

At least ten counts were recorded for this clonotype. The chain joins TRBV20-1 to TRBJ2-3, with 9 positions matching TRBD1. The CDR3 runs 16 residues. V was clipped by 5 bases and J by 5 bases; unmatched bases: 14. Germline CDR1 is DFQATT and CDR2 is SNEGSKA (reference sequence). CDR3 sequence: CSASEWGQGQEDTQYF. The CDR3 DNA reads TGCAGTGCTTCAGAGTGGGGACAGGGCCAGGAAGATACGCAGTATTTT.

This clonotype has at least ten counts. This rearrangement joins TRBV30 to TRBJ2-3; 7 positions agree with TRBD1. This CDR3 is 15 amino acids long. Germline V gene sequence: CDR1 GTSNPN, CDR2 SVGIG (reference sequence). V lost 5 bases and J lost 5; bases outside the gene matches: 13. Here the CDR3 reads CAWSRGGPARDTQYF. In nucleotides, the CDR3 is TGTGCCTGGTCCCGAGGGGGCCCGGCACGAGATACGCAGTATTTT.

This clonotype occurred many times. The J gene is TRBJ2-3, the V gene TRBV28; D is tentatively TRBD1 or TRBD2 (5 bases each). The V end was cut by 7 bases, the J end by 1 base, with 12 bases between. From germline, CDR1 is MDHEN and CDR2 SYDVKM. The CDR3 runs 14 residues. This CDR3 is CASNRSGRTDTQYF. In DNA, the CDR3 is TGTGCCAGCAACAGGAGCGGACGCACAGATACGCAGTATTTT.

The chain is built from TRBV2 and TRBJ1-3, with 8 bases lining up with TRBD1. This CDR3 region has 13 residues. With V trimmed by 8 bases and J by 4 bases, 4 bases remained unmatched. Per germline, CDR1 SNHLY and CDR2 FYNNEI. The CDR3 here is CASLQGDGNTIYF. In DNA, the CDR3 is TGTGCCAGCCTACAGGGGGACGGAAACACCATATATTTT. The entire variable domain, with the rest obtained from reference TRBV2 and TRBJ1-3, is as follows: EPEVTQTPSHQVTQMGQEVILRCVPISNHLYFYWYRQILGQKVEFLVSFYNNEISEKSEIFDDQFSVERPDGSNFTLKIRSTKLEDSAMYFCASLQGDGNTIYFGEGSWLTVV.

A remark on this clonotype: A read error is possible here, since a much larger clone lies one base away. This chain uses TRBV6-1 with TRBJ2-3; D unresolved. Germline assignment: CDR1 MNHNS and CDR2 SASEGT. The CDR3 consists of 15 residues. CDR3 protein: CANSERGSFGDTQYF. Here the CDR3 DNA reads TGTGCCAACAGTGAACGAGGCTCCTTCGGAGATACGCAGTATTTT.

This clonotype has at least ten counts. The CDR3, as DNA: TGTGCCAGCAGCTTACTAGCGGGAGAGACAGATACGCAGTATTTT. As protein: CASSLLAGETDTQYF. The gene calls are TRBV9 and TRBJ2-3, with 11 bases fitting TRBD2. Germline V gene data show CDR1 as SGDLS and CDR2 as YYNGEE. The CDR3 is made up of 15 amino acids. The V segment lost 4 bases and the J segment 3 bases; nucleotides outside the gene matches: 4.

This clonotype was counted many times. This chain connects TRBV5-1 to TRBJ2-1, with D hard to call. The CDR3 is 13 residues long. CDR1 SGHRS and CDR2 YFSETQ come from the germline V gene. V was shortened by 5 bases and J by 6 bases, with 12 bases between the two germline ends. CDR3 in amino acids: CASRGRSRNEQFF. CDR3 DNA: TGCGCCAGCAGGGGCAGGTCCCGCAATGAGCAGTTCTTC. Filled out from reference TRBV5-1 and TRBJ2-1, the complete variable domain reads KAGVTQTPRYLIKTRGQQVTLSCSPISGHRSVSWYQQTPGQGLQFLFEYFSETQRNKGNFPGRFSGRQFSNSRSEMNVSTLELGDSALYLCASRGRSRNEQFFGPGTRLTVL.

This clonotype appeared many times. The chain is built from TRBV20-1 and TRBJ2-4; D unresolved. CDR1 and CDR2 from the germline V gene are DFQATT and SNEGSKA (reference sequence). Trimming left V 6 bases short and J 1 base short, with 7 bases between. The CDR3 contains 12 residues. The CDR3 nucleotides are TGCAGTGCCCCGGATGCCAAAAACATTCAGTACTTC. Its translation: CSAPDAKNIQYF.

There are many counts of this clonotype. The chain uses TRBV5-4 and TRBJ2-1; 9 nucleotides line up with TRBD2. With 4 bases clipped from V and 7 bases from J, the junction kept 15 bases outside the gene matches. The CDR3 contains 17 residues. Germline V gives CDR1 SGHNT, CDR2 YYREEE (reference sequence). The CDR3 protein is CASSPGAAGGVLNEQFF. The CDR3 nucleotides are TGTGCCAGCAGCCCCGGGGCCGCGGGAGGGGTTTTAAATGAGCAGTTCTTC.

This clonotype was counted ten times or more. The chain is built from TRBV11-3 and TRBJ2-1; D unclear. Germline V CDR1 and CDR2: SGHNT, YENEEA. The CDR3 consists of 15 residues. V shed 1 base and J shed 7 bases, with 14 bases lying between them. The chain's CDR3 is CASSLGSSVWNEQFF. CDR3 DNA sequence: TGTGCCAGCAGCTTAGGGTCGAGCGTTTGGAATGAGCAGTTCTTC.

This clonotype was recorded at least ten times. This sequence joins TRBV6-6 and TRBJ1-2, with D uncertain. Trimming left V 5 bases short and J 0 bases short, with 16 bases between. There are 16 residues in the CDR3. Germline V gives CDR1 MNHNY, CDR2 SVGAGI (reference sequence). The CDR3 is CASSARNTEANYGYTF. CDR3 sequence (DNA): TGTGCCAGCAGTGCCCGAAACACGGAAGCTAACTATGGCTACACCTTC.

This clonotype was seen ten or more times. The chain links TRBV20-1 to TRBJ2-5, with D possibly TRBD1 on 6 matching bases. CDR1 is DFQATT and CDR2 is SNEGSKA in the germline V gene (reference sequence). The CDR3 is made up of 13 amino acids. CDR3: CSAARDNQETQYF. For the CDR3, the DNA is TGCAGCGCCGCCAGGGACAACCAAGAGACCCAGTACTTC.

This clonotype was detected only a few times. The J gene is TRBJ2-2, the V gene TRBV5-1; D is perhaps TRBD1 or TRBD2 (5 bases each). Germline values: CDR1 SGHRS, CDR2 YFSETQ. The CDR3 covers 12 residues. V was shortened by 4 bases and J by 13 bases, with 14 bases between the two germline ends. CDR3: CASSTPGRGLFF. CDR3 nucleotide sequence: TGCGCCAGCAGCACTCCGGGACGGGGGCTGTTTTTT.

This clonotype showed up just a few times. The chain has TRBV7-2 and TRBJ2-7; perhaps TRBD2 as D (6 bases). Germline V gene data show CDR1 as SGHTA and CDR2 as FQGNSA. Trimming left V 1 base short and J 2 bases short, with 15 bases between. CDR3 size: 16 residues. DNA for the CDR3: TGTGCCAGCAGCTTAGAGAGGTCTAGCGCAACCTACGAGCAGTACTTC. It translates to CASSLERSSATYEQYF.

Only a few counts were recorded for this clonotype. This chain joins TRBV3-1 and TRBJ2-1, with 9 bases fitting TRBD2. The germline CDR1 and CDR2 sequences are LGHDT and YNNKEL (reference sequence). V lost 2 bases, J lost 8 bases, and 7 bases stayed unmatched. The CDR3 is 15 amino acids. The CDR3: CASSQLAGQVDEQFF. DNA for the CDR3: TGTGCCAGCAGCCAACTAGCGGGACAAGTGGATGAGCAGTTCTTC.

This clonotype was detected a few times. The rearrangement uses TRBV12-3 or TRBV12-4 and TRBJ2-2; D is unresolved. Trimming removed 3 bases from V and 6 bases from J, with 2 bases in between. The CDR3 runs to 11 residues. The CDR3 bases are TGTGCCAGCAGTTTCCCCGGGGAGCTGTTTTTT. The encoded protein is CASSFPGELFF.

This clonotype was counted at least ten times. V usage is TRBV3-1 and J usage is TRBJ2-7, with TRBD2 matching 7 bases. The CDR3 contains 15 residues. Germline loops: CDR1 LGHDT, CDR2 YNNKEL (reference sequence). V was pared by 3 bases and J by 0 bases, with 5 bases of the junction left unmatched. Here the CDR3 DNA reads TGTGCCAGCAGCCAGAGCGGGATTAGCTCCTACGAGCAGTACTTC. This gives the protein CASSQSGISSYEQYF.

This clonotype appeared many times. The chain joins TRBV28 to TRBJ1-2; maybe TRBD1 (5 bases). The CDR3 has 16 residues. In germline, CDR1 is MDHEN, CDR2 SYDVKM. Trimming left V 1 base short and J 12 bases short, with 24 bases between. This CDR3 is CASSLFSAGREGLDTF. CDR3 nucleotides: TGTGCCAGCAGTTTATTCTCTGCGGGCAGGGAGGGCTTGGACACCTTC.